This T cell receptor beta chain was recorded in a study of cytomegalovirus exposure and HLA in healthy donors. Study results and limitations: Reportedly, TCR beta sequences accurately predicted HLA-A and HLA-B alleles in most subjects. In an earlier analysis, productive rearrangement rates for most beta V segments clustered near 87% or 30%.

When sampled, the donors appeared nominally healthy, though they likely had unrecorded immune exposures. V was shortened by 1 base and J by 5 bases, with 11 bases between the two germline ends. The CDR3 is made up of 15 amino acids. Germline-derived CDR1 and CDR2 are SGHTA and FQGTGA. With respect to this clone: What it binds is not known.

The primer mix had 60 Vbeta and 13 Jbeta primers. The repertoire was sequenced with immunoSEQ multiplex PCR; TCRdb's copy has only in-frame clones and lacks some. The sample has some 120,000 clones; roughly 62% are singletons. This TCR was sampled from a man aged 30 to 45 in good health and CMV-seropositive. V and J are TRBV7-3 and TRBJ1-4; weak D call: TRBD1 (5 bases). The material sequenced was PBMCs. In DNA form, the CDR3 reads TGTGCCAGCAGCTTAATCAGGGCCCGGAATGAAAAACTGTTTTTT. The encoded protein is CASSLIRARNEKLFF.